These T cell receptor beta chains were read from a single sample in a study of post-analysis software for immune sequencing data. TCRdb reprocessed the PCR reads with MiXCR, giving one entry per CDR3 protein. The table shows roughly 400,000 distinct CDR3 sequences, with more than 30% occurring only once. The sample taken for sequencing was blood. The receptors stem from a girl aged 2 to 10 with multiple sclerosis. The CDR3 runs from the conserved cysteine through the conserved F or W.

TRBJ2-7 | TRBV6-2/TRBV6-3 | CATSVSGDSYEQYF
TRBJ1-6 | TRBV6-5 | CASSYQRQGWDNSPLHF
TRBJ1-1 | TRBV11-2 | CASSSLRGRTEAFF
TRBJ2-5 | TRBV5-6 | CASSFWGILQETQYF
TRBJ1-5 | TRBV7-9 | CASSPGQGKGNQPQHF
TRBJ2-7 | TRBV10-2 | CASSEQRVWYEQYF
TRBJ2-3 | TRBV12-3/TRBV12-4 | CASSRGQFSTDTQYF
TRBJ2-7 | TRBV5-5 | CASSPGSDRIYEQYF
TRBJ2-7 | TRBV28 | CASSSPGTTYEQYF
TRBJ2-7 | TRBV29-1 | CSVTGTGNYEQYF
TRBJ2-3 | TRBV7-3 | CASSLNGLAGASDTQYF
TRBJ2-3 | TRBV7-6 | CASTLLAEGYTDTQYF
TRBJ2-7 | TRBV20-1 | CSARERVLSYEQYF